Detailed here is one TCR beta chain. This clone was recorded only once. The antigen this receptor binds is unknown. No quality values exist for individual bases; no much larger clone is one base distant. What the time point label conveys for this sample: about 28 days (+/-7) after the second vaccine dose. Because spike-specific TCR depth and breadth did not differ between the two schedules, AZD1222 recipients who got a second dose at roughly 4 weeks were pooled with those who got a second dose at roughly 12 weeks. Vaccinee samples came from UK trials COV001 and COV002, including a single-blind randomized controlled phase 2/3 trial of AZD1222 (ChAdOx1 nCoV-19) in healthy adults. For TCRbeta chain sequencing, PBMC samples were collected from trial participants at day 0 and at day 28 after the second dose. Relative to germline, V is 4 bases shorter and J is 8 bases shorter, with 18 bases between their ends. The CDR3 holds 15 amino acids from the cysteine to the phenylalanine. Of all the DNA, just the CDR3 is kept, 45 bases in frame from base 1. From a lookup of the germline V gene (reference sequence), CDR1 and CDR2 are LNHDA and SQIVND.

These data originate in a study of T cell responses to AZD1222 COVID-19 vaccine (dated by TCRdb to the early 2020s). General notes on the study: TCR sequencing covered approximately 230 trial participants: some 210 given two doses of AZD1222 and approximately 25 given two doses of MenACWY control vaccine. Trial participants were enrolled into age subgroups of 18-55, 56-69 and 70-plus years, which contained about 160, 30 and 59 TCR-sequenced participants, respectively. Results the study describes overall, beyond this receptor: Conclusions about previously exposed vaccinees were limited because only a handful of AZD1222 recipients were SARS-CoV-2 seropositive at baseline. Participants were mostly white British and included more females than males, and it was suggested by the authors that clonal diversity may have been underestimated. After two AZD1222 doses, spike-specific TCR breadth and depth were significantly higher than at day 0 and than in MenACWY recipients. Because no day 14 peak-response samples were available, the repertoires could be characterized only after the peak T cell response. CD4 TCRs associated with the vaccine covered the entire spike protein, and the dominant responses were in regions 160-218 and 743-854. In the small 56-69-year group, the increase in depth fell short of significance, most likely because of low power. Reportedly, almost half of the unique spike-specific TCRs recognized epitopes lying outside the regions that are mutated in the B.1.351 and B.1.1.7 variants.

The CDR3 regions of human TCRbeta chains were analyzed by immunosequencing. The paper's data handling went like this. TCRs in the repertoires were matched against a reference library of SARS-CoV-2-specific TCRs that had been generated with the MIRA antigen-specificity platform. Breadth meant the fraction of unique TCRs that were SARS-CoV-2-associated, whereas depth meant the fraction of total T cells that were SARS-CoV-2-associated. Using the MIRA data, each spike-specific TCR was assigned both to the spike region to which the TCR was reactive and to a CD4 or CD8 class. Log10-transformed breadth and depth values were compared by one-way ANOVA with Sidak's multiple comparisons tests. TCRdb carries this immuneACCESS record with in-frame sequences only. Its versions omit some clonotypes, under half of them owing to an unresolved V gene in the studies checked, with the rest unexplained. D and trimming come from the DNA, and the V and J calls and clone size come from that table. The table for this sample lists 120,000 to 150,000 clones; roughly nine tenths of them were counted only once. Over 3% of the sample lies in the top ten.

The receptor was isolated from an adult who received the AZD1222 COVID-19 vaccine. Sample: peripheral blood, taken 28 days after the second AZD1222 dose. The chain is assembled from TRBV19 and TRBJ2-1; D gene: possibly TRBD1, on 6 matching bases. The CDR3 is CASSKTSGTFDEQFF. The DNA sequence is as follows: TGTGCCAGTAGTAAAACTTCCGGGACATTTGATGAGCAGTTCTTC. With the rest looked up from the reference TRBV19 and TRBJ2-1 genes rather than sequenced, the full variable domain is DGGITQSPKYLFRKEGQNVTLSCEQNLNHDAMYWYRQDPGQGLRLIYYSQIVNDFQKGDIAEGYSVSREKKESFPLTVTSAQKNPTAFYLCASSKTSGTFDEQFFGPGTRLTVL.